This TCR beta chain is from a study of blood T cells in healthy people across ages. Study outcomes and limitations: Possibly, changes in expanded clonotypes were confounded because donor CMV status was unknown.

Trimming removed 4 bases at V and 2 bases at J, with 9 bases between. CDR1 is MGHRA and CDR2 is YSYEKL in the germline V gene. There are 13 residues in the CDR3. Primed by a sample-barcoded 5' primer and a J-beta primer mix, a second PCR proceeded for about 6 to 12 cycles. TCRdb passed the 5' RACE reads through MiXCR, listing each CDR3 protein once. The data contain 600,000 to 1,000,000 distinct CDR3 sequences, 25% of them seen just once; the ten biggest clones take up approximately 4%. This clonotype occurred many times. Its antigen remains unknown. The same specimen was also included in a second study, on T cells of mothers and their children.

Sequencing was done on a sample of blood. This chain uses TRBV4-1 with TRBJ2-7; D unresolved. The receptor's source is a boy between 10 and 17 years old in good health. The CDR3 nucleotides read TGCGCCAGCAGCCCCCGCGGCCCCTACGAGCAGTACTTC. Translating it yields CASSPRGPYEQYF.